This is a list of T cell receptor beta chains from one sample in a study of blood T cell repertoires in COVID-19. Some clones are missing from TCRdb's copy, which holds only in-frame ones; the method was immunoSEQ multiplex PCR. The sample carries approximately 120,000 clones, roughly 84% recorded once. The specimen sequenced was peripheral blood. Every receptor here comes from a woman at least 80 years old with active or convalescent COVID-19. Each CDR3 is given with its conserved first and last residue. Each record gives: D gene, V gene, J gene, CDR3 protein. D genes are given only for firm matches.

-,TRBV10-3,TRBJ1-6,CATGAGNNSPLHF
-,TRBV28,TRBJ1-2,CASSLVGSYGYTF
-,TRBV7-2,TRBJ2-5,CASSLAGLSGGETQYF
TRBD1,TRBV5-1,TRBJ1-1,CASSLQGWTEAFF
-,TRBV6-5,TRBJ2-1,CASSLEGVLDRGQFF
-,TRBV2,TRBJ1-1,CASSAQGSENTEAFF
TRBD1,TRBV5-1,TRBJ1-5,CASSLGTGPTQPQHF
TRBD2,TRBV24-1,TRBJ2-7,CATAGTSGSGNEQYF
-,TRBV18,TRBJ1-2,CASSPVNRASDYGYTF
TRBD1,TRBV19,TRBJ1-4,CASRSTGTGTKKLFF
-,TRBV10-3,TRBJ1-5,CAISGTASSNQPQHF
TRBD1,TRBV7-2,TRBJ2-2,CASSSQRDRGGELFF
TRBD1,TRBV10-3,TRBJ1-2,CAISDLGQGARGYTF
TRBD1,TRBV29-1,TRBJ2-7,CSGRDRARDQQYF
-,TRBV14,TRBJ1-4,CASSQFRGELFF
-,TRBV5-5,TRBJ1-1,CASSFGSSPGAFF
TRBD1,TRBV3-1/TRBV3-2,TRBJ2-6,CASSPRDRAGANVLTF
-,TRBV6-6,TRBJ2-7,CASRTSGTGLEQYF
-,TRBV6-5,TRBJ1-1,CASSYVGQLNTEAFF
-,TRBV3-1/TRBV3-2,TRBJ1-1,CASSHGGVNTEAFF
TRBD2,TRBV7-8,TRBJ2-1,CASSLARRIAGNEQFF
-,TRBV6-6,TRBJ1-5,CASRTLNQPQHF
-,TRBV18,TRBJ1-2,CASSPDRGYTF
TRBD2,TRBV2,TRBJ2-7,CASTERTSDYEQYF
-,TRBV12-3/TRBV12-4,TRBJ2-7,CASSLHREYEQYF
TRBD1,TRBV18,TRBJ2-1,CASSPVTGLKQGNEQFF
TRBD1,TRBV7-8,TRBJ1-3,CASSRGTGPGNTIYF
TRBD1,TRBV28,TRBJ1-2,CASREQGDYGYTF
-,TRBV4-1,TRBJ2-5,CASSQDPEETQYF
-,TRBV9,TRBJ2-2,CASSVAGQNTGELFF
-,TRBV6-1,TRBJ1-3,CASSEPYNSGNTIYF
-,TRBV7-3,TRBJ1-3,CASSIPGGNTIYF
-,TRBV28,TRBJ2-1,CASSLAGLSYNEQFF
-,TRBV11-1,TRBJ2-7,CASSFGSSAYEQYF
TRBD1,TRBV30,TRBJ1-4,CAWSVSGRQGLPNEKLFF
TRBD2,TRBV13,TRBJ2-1,CASRPALAGYNEQFF
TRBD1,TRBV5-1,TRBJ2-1,CASSAGTGGDEQFF
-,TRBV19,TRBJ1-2,CASSIPDSSHHYGYTF
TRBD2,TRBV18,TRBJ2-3,CASSRNSGNTDTQYF
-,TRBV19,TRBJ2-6,CASRDSSGANVLTF
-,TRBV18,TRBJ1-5,CASSPARYNQPQHF
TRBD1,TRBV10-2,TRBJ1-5,CASSLGDRGSTQHF
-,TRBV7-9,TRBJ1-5,CASSLGHSLNNQPQHF
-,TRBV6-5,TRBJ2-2,CASSTSSGSTGKLFF
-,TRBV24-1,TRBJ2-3,CATSDPRGGGTDTQYF
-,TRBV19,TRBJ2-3,CASSIAAGGTDTQYF
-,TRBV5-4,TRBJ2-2,CASAADYYTGELFF
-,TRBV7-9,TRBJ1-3,CASSSPGHPGNTIYF
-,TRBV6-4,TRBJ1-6,CASSEGAGAPLHF
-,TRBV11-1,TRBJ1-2,CASSASGARGYTF